The clone carrying this T cell receptor (beta chain) was detected a few times. Its antigen is still unknown. There are 16 residues in the CDR3. Per the germline V gene, CDR1 is LNHDA and CDR2 is SQIVND (reference sequence). Trimming removed 6 bases at V and 4 bases at J, with 19 bases between. The sample belongs to a study of T cell repertoires in cytomegalovirus infection. Study background: Use of recently identified HLA-C-restricted and well-studied HLA-B-restricted CMV epitopes was part of the study. Shared public TCR beta signatures pointed to both CMV infection and a matching HLA type.

General study points: People with CMV and the relevant HLA were identified by cumulative public TCR beta family frequency.

In TCRdb, the reads were re-called with MiXCR into one record per CDR3 protein. The table records hundreds of thousands of distinct CDR3 sequences, roughly 36% of them present only once. The TCR sequence derives from a human donor in good health (CMV status not recorded). Some clones in this sample may be carry-over from other donors' samples. The rearrangement uses TRBV19 and TRBJ2-1, with D perhaps assigned TRBD1 or TRBD2 (6 bases each). Sequencing used cultured PBMCs, obtained from culture after CMV antigen stimulation. The CDR3 region has the DNA TGTGCCAGTAGCCCCCCCGCGGGACACACGTACAATGAGCAGTTCTTC. Its translation is CASSPPAGHTYNEQFF.